This section outlines one T cell receptor (beta chain) sequence together with its context. The TRB cDNA libraries were prepared by 5' RACE with UMI labels. TCRdb derives one entry per CDR3 protein from the 5' RACE reads, leaving out DNA. The table for this sample gives 20,000 to 25,000 distinct CDR3 sequences. These data are taken from a study of CXCR3-negative and CXCR3-positive naive CD8 T cells. CDR1 DFQATT and CDR2 SNEGSKA come from the germline V gene (reference sequence). The CDR3 runs 15 residues. Triplicate sorting captured about 320,000 cells each from every CD8+ T cell subset. What was sequenced was memory CD8+ T cells from blood. The receptor was derived from a human donor in good health. Some clones in this sample may be carry-over from other donors' samples. The chain has TRBV20-1 and TRBJ2-5; lacking DNA, the TRBD1 call made by TCRdb goes unchecked. This CDR3 reads CSARDRAGSWETQYF.